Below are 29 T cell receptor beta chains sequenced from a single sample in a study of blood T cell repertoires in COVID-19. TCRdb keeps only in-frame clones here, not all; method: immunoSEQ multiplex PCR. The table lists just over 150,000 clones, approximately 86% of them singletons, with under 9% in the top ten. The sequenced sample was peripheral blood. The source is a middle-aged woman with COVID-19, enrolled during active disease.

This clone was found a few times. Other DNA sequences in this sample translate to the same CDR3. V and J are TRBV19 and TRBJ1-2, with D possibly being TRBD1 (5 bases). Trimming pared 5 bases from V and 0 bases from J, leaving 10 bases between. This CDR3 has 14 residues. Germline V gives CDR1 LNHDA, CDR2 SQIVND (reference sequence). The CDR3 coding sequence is TGTGCCAGTAGTGCGCAGGGTGCTAACTATGGCTACACCTTC. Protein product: CASSAQGANYGYTF.

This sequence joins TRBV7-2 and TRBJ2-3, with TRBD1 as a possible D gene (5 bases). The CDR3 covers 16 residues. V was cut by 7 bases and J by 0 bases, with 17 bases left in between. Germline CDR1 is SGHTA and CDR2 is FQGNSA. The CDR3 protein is CASKGIGATSTDTQYF. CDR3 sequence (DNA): TGTGCCAGCAAGGGGATAGGGGCCACTAGCACAGATACGCAGTATTTT. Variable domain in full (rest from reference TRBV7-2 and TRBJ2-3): GAGVSQSPSNKVTEKGKDVELRCDPISGHTALYWYRQSLGQGLEFLIYFQGNSAPDKSGLPSDRFSAERTGGSVSTLTIQRTQQEDSAVYLCASKGIGATSTDTQYFGPGTRLTVL.

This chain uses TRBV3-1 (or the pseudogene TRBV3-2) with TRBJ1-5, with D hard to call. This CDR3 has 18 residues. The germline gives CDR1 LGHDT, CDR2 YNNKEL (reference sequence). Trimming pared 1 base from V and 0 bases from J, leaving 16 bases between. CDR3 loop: CASSQVVGRRNSNQPQHF. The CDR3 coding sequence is TGTGCCAGCAGCCAAGTGGTCGGGAGAAGAAATAGCAATCAGCCCCAGCATTTT.

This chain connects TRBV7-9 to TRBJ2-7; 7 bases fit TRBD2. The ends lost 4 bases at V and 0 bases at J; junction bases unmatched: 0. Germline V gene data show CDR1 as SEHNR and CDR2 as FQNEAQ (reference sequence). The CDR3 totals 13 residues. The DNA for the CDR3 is TGTGCCAGCAGCTGGGACTACTCCTACGAGCAGTACTTC. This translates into CASSWDYSYEQYF.

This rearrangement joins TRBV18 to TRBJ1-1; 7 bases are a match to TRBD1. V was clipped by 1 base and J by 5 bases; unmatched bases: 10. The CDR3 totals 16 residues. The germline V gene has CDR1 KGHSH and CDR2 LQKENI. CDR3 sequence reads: CASSPQGAGGWTEAFF. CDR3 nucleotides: TGTGCCAGCTCACCACAGGGGGCAGGGGGTTGGACTGAAGCTTTCTTT.

The CDR3 region has the DNA TGTGCCAGCTCACCATTTACTAGCCGGGATGAAGGCGGGTACGAGCAGTACTTC. This encodes CASSPFTSRDEGGYEQYF. The chain couples TRBV18 to TRBJ2-7, with TRBD2 as a possible D gene (6 bases). The CDR3 is made up of 18 amino acids. V was clipped by 2 bases and J by 4 bases, with 24 bases between them. Germline CDR1 and CDR2: KGHSH and LQKENI.

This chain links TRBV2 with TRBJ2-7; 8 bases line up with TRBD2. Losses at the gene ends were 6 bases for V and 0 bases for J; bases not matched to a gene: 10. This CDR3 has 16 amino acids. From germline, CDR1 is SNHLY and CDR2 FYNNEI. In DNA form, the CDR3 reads TGTGCCAGCAGGGACCCTAGCGGGCCTAGCTCCTACGAGCAGTACTTC. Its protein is CASRDPSGPSSYEQYF.

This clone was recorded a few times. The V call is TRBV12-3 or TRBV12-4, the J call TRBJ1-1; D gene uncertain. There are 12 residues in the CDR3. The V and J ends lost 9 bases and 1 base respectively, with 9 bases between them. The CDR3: CASCRWNTEAFF. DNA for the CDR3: TGTGCCAGTTGTAGATGGAACACTGAAGCTTTCTTT.

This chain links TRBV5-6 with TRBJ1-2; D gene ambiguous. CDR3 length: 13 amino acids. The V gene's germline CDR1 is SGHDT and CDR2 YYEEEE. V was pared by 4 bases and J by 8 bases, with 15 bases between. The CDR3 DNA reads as TGTGCCAGCAGCCGGGGTTTCGGCCTCGGCTACACCTTC. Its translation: CASSRGFGLGYTF.

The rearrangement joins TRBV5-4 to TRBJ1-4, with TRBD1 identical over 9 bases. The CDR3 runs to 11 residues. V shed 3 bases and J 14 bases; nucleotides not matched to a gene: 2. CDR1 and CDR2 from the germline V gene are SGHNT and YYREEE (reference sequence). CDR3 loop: CASSSGTGLFF. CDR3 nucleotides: TGTGCCAGCAGCTCCGGGACAGGGCTGTTTTTT.

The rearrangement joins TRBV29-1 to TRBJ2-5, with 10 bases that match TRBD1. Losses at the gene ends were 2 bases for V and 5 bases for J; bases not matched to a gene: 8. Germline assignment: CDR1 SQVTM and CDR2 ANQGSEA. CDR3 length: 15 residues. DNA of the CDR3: TGCAGCGTTGAACCCGACAGGGGGCGCGGGGAGACCCAGTACTTC. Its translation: CSVEPDRGRGETQYF.

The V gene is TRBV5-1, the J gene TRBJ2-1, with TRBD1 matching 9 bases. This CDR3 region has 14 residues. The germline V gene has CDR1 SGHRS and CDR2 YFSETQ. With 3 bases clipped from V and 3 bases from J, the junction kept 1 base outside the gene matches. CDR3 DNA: TGCGCCAGCAGCTCGGGACAGGGCTACAATGAGCAGTTCTTC. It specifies CASSSGQGYNEQFF.

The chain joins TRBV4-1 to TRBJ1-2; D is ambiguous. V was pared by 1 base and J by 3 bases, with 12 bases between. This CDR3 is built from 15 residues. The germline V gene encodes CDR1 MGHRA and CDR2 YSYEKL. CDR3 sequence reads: CASSQVKNSYYGYTF. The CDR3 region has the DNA TGCGCCAGCAGCCAAGTTAAGAACAGCTACTATGGCTACACCTTC.

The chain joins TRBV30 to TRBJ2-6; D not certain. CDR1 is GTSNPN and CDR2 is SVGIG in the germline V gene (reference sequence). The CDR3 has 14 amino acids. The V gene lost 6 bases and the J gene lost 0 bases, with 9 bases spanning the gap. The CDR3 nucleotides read TGTGCCTGCCTTCACTACTCTGGGGCCAACGTCCTGACTTTC. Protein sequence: CACLHYSGANVLTF.

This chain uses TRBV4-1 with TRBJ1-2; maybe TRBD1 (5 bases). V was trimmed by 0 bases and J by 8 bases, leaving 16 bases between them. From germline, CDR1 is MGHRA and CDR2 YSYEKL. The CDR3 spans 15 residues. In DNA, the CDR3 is TGCGCCAGCAGCCAAGACGGGCAGGGACTTCAGGGCTACACCTTC. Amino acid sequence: CASSQDGQGLQGYTF.

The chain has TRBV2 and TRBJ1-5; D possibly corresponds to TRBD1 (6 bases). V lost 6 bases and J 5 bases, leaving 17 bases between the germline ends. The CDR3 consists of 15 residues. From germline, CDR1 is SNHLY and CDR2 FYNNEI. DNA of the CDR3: TGTGCCAGCAGACCTCGACAGGAATTATATCAGCCCCAGCATTTT. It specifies CASRPRQELYQPQHF.

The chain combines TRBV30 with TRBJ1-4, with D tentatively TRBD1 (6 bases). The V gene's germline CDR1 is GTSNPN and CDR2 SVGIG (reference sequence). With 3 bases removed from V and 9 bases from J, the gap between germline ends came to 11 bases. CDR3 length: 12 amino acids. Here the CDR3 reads CAWRGGGKKLFF. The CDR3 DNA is TGTGCCTGGAGAGGGGGGGGGAAAAAACTGTTTTTT.

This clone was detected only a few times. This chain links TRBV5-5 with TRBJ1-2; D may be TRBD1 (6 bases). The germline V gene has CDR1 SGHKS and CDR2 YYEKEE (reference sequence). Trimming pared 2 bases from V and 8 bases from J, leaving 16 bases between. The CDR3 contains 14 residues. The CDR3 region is CASSFDPGAWGYTF. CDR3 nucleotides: TGTGCCAGCAGCTTTGACCCAGGGGCCTGGGGCTACACCTTC. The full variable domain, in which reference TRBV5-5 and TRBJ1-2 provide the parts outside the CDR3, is DAGVTQSPTHLIKTRGQQVTLRCSPISGHKSVSWYQQVLGQGPQFIFQYYEKEERGRGNFPDRFSARQFPNYSSELNVNALLLGDSALYLCASSFDPGAWGYTFGSGTRLTVV.

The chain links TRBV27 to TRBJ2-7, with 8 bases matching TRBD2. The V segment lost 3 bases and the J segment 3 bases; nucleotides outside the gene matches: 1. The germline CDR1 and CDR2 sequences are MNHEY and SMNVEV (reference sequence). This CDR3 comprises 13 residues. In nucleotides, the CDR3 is TGTGCCAGCAGTTTCGCGGGGGGCTACGAGCAGTACTTC. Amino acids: CASSFAGGYEQYF.

The CDR3 region is CASGRQGWDTGELFF. In DNA, the CDR3 is TGTGCCAGCGGACGACAGGGATGGGACACCGGGGAGCTGTTTTTT. The J gene is TRBJ2-2, the V gene TRBV9; 7 bases map to TRBD1. Trimming took 7 bases from V and 3 from J; bases not matched to a gene: 9. Germline V gene lookup returns CDR1 SGDLS and CDR2 YYNGEE. CDR3 length: 15 residues.

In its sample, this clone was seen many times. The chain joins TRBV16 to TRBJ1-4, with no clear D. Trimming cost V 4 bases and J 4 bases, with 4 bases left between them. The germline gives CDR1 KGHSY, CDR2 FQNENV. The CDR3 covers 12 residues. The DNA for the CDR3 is TGTGCCAGCAGCCCCTATAATGAAAAACTGTTTTTT. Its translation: CASSPYNEKLFF.

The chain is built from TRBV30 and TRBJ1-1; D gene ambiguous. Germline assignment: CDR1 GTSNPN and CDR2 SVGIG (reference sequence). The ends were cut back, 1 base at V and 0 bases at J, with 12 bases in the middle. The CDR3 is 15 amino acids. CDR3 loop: CAWSGDWGVNTEAFF. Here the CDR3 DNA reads TGTGCCTGGAGTGGTGATTGGGGAGTGAACACTGAAGCTTTCTTT.

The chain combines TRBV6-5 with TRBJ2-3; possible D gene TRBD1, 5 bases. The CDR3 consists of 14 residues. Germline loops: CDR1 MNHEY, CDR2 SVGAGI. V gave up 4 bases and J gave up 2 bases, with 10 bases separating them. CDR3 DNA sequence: TGTGCCAGCAGTTTCGCAGGGATCACAGATACGCAGTATTTT. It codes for CASSFAGITDTQYF.

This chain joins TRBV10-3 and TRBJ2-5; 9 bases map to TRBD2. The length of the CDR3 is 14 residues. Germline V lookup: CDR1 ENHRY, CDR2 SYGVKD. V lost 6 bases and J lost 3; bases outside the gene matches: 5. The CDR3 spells CAISSSGGKETQYF. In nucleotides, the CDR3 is TGTGCCATCAGCAGCAGCGGGGGGAAAGAGACCCAGTACTTC.

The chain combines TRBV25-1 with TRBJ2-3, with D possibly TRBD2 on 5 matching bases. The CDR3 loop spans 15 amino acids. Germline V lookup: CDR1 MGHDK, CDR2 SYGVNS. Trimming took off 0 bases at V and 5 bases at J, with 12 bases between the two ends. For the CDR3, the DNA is TGTGCCAGCAGTGAATATACAACGGGGAAAGATACGCAGTATTTT. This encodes CASSEYTTGKDTQYF.

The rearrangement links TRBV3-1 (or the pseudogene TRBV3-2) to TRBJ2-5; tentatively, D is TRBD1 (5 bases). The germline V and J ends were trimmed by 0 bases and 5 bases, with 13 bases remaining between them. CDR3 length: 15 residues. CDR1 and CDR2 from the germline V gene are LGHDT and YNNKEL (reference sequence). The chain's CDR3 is CASSQDGAGRETQYF. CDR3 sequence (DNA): TGTGCCAGCAGCCAAGATGGGGCAGGGCGGGAGACCCAGTACTTC.

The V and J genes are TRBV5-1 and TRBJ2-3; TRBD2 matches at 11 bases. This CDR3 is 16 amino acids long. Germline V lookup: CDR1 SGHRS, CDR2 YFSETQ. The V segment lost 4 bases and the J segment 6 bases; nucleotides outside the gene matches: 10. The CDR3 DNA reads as TGCGCCAGCAGCCCCCAACTAGCGGGAGTGGGGGATACGCAGTATTTT. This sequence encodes CASSPQLAGVGDTQYF.

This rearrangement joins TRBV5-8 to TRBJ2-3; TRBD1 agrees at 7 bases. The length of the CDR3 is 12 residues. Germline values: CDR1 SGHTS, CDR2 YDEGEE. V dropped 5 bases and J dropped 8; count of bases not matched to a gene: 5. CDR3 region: CASSAQGVTQYF. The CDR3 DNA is TGTGCCAGCAGTGCGCAGGGGGTTACGCAGTATTTT. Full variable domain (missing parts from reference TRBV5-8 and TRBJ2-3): EAGVTQSPTHLIKTRGQQATLRCSPISGHTSVYWYQQALGLGLQFLLWYDEGEERNRGNFPPRFSGRQFPNYSSELNVNALELEDSALYLCASSAQGVTQYFGPGTRLTVL.

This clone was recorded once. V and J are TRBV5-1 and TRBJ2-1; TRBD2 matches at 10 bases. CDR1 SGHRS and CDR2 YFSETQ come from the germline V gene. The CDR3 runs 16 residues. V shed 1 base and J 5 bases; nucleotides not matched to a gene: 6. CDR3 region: CASSLIPSGSNNEQFF. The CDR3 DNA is TGCGCCAGCAGCTTGATCCCTAGCGGGAGTAACAATGAGCAGTTCTTC.